Listed below are T cell receptor beta chains from one sample, sequenced in a study of T cell responses to AZD1222 COVID-19 vaccine. The assay was immunoSEQ multiplex PCR, and TCRdb's table has in-frame clones only and misses some. The table includes some 200,000 clones, approximately 91% detected once. The sequenced sample was peripheral blood, obtained on day 0 of AZD1222 vaccination. These receptors all come from an adult in good health. Both conserved end residues are part of each CDR3. The D gene is left open where the match is weak. Where a row states a size, it is once, few, many or the class of an expanded clone; other rows omit it.

v_call: TRBV7-9
d_call: NA
clone_size: NA
j_call: TRBJ1-4
cdr3_nt: TGTGCCAGCAGCCCCCGTAGGGGCACGGCCTTAAATGAAAAACTGTTTTTT
cdr3_aa: CASSPRRGTALNEKLFF

v_call: TRBV9
d_call: NA
clone_size: NA
j_call: TRBJ2-7
cdr3_nt: TGTGCCAGCAGCGTAGACCCTAACTACGAGCAGTACTTC
cdr3_aa: CASSVDPNYEQYF

v_call: TRBV21-1
d_call: NA
clone_size: NA
j_call: TRBJ1-1
cdr3_nt: TGTGCCAGCAGCAAAGTCTCTGAAGCTTTCTTT
cdr3_aa: CASSKVSEAFF

v_call: TRBV5-1
d_call: TRBD1
clone_size: NA
j_call: TRBJ1-2
cdr3_nt: TGCGCCAGCAGCCCGCCTAGGACAGGAAACTATGGCTACACCTTC
cdr3_aa: CASSPPRTGNYGYTF

v_call: TRBV5-4
d_call: NA
clone_size: NA
j_call: TRBJ1-1
cdr3_nt: TGTGCCAGCAGCCCAACAGGGACTGAAGCTTTCTTT
cdr3_aa: CASSPTGTEAFF

v_call: TRBV5-4
d_call: TRBD1
clone_size: NA
j_call: TRBJ2-4
cdr3_nt: TGTGCCAGCAGCCTCGGGACAGGGAGTACCAAAAACATTCAGTACTTC
cdr3_aa: CASSLGTGSTKNIQYF

v_call: TRBV7-3
d_call: NA
clone_size: NA
j_call: TRBJ2-1
cdr3_nt: TGTGCCAGCAGCTTCTACTCCAGAACCAATGAGCAGTTCTTC
cdr3_aa: CASSFYSRTNEQFF

v_call: TRBV27
d_call: NA
clone_size: NA
j_call: TRBJ1-4
cdr3_nt: TGTGCCAGCGGGCCGCGCCGCACTAATGAAAAACTGTTTTTT
cdr3_aa: CASGPRRTNEKLFF

v_call: TRBV7-2
d_call: TRBD1
clone_size: NA
j_call: TRBJ1-2
cdr3_nt: TGTGCCAGCAGCCAATCTCAGGGACAGAGGGAAGGCTACACCTTC
cdr3_aa: CASSQSQGQREGYTF

v_call: TRBV13
d_call: TRBD1
clone_size: NA
j_call: TRBJ2-1
cdr3_nt: TGTGCCAGCAGCTCCGGGACAGGGGTCCCTAAGCGGGAGACCCACAATGAGCAGTTCTTC
cdr3_aa: CASSSGTGVPKRETHNEQFF

v_call: TRBV27
d_call: NA
clone_size: NA
j_call: TRBJ1-2
cdr3_nt: TGTGCCAGCAGTTTACAGGGTCGGTATGGCTACACCTTC
cdr3_aa: CASSLQGRYGYTF

v_call: TRBV5-1
d_call: NA
clone_size: NA
j_call: TRBJ2-7
cdr3_nt: TGCGCCAGCAGCTTGGCTGCTTCTAGCTCCTACGAGCAGTACTTC
cdr3_aa: CASSLAASSSYEQYF

v_call: TRBV5-1
d_call: NA
clone_size: NA
j_call: TRBJ2-5
cdr3_nt: TGCGCCAGCAGCCGCACCCCGGGACCGTCTTTTTCCCAGTACTTC
cdr3_aa: CASSRTPGPSFSQYF

v_call: TRBV3-1/TRBV3-2
d_call: TRBD1
clone_size: NA
j_call: TRBJ2-7
cdr3_nt: TGTGCCAGTTCCGTCTTGGGACAGGGGGACGAGCAGTACTTC
cdr3_aa: CASSVLGQGDEQYF

v_call: TRBV6-4
d_call: NA
clone_size: NA
j_call: TRBJ1-3
cdr3_nt: TGTGCCAGCAGTGGTGGTCGGGGGGGTCTCTCTGGAAACACCATATATTTT
cdr3_aa: CASSGGRGGLSGNTIYF

v_call: TRBV29-1
d_call: NA
clone_size: once
j_call: TRBJ2-1
cdr3_nt: TGCAGCGGGGGGTCAGGGACCGCGAATAATGAGCAGTTCTTC
cdr3_aa: CSGGSGTANNEQFF

v_call: TRBV2
d_call: TRBD2
clone_size: once
j_call: TRBJ2-5
cdr3_nt: TGTGCCAGCAGTCCCCGGGGACTAGCGGGTGGGGAGACCCAGTACTTC
cdr3_aa: CASSPRGLAGGETQYF

v_call: TRBV18
d_call: NA
clone_size: NA
j_call: TRBJ2-3
cdr3_nt: TGTGCCAGCTCACCCTTACAGGGAGTGGCCACAGATACGCAGTATTTT
cdr3_aa: CASSPLQGVATDTQYF

v_call: TRBV7-2
d_call: NA
clone_size: few
j_call: TRBJ1-2
cdr3_nt: TGTGCCAGCAGCCCGCAGGGGATCGACTATGGCTACACCTTC
cdr3_aa: CASSPQGIDYGYTF

v_call: TRBV11-2
d_call: NA
clone_size: NA
j_call: TRBJ2-7
cdr3_nt: TGTGCCAGCAGCTTATACGAGCAGTACTTC
cdr3_aa: CASSLYEQYF

v_call: TRBV6-5
d_call: NA
clone_size: NA
j_call: TRBJ1-1
cdr3_nt: TGTGCCAGTAGAGGGGTCAGGAACACTGAAGCTTTCTTT
cdr3_aa: CASRGVRNTEAFF

v_call: TRBV11-2
d_call: NA
clone_size: NA
j_call: TRBJ1-1
cdr3_nt: TGTGCCAGCAGCTGGGGGAACACTGAAGCTTTCTTT
cdr3_aa: CASSWGNTEAFF

v_call: TRBV10-1
d_call: NA
clone_size: once
j_call: TRBJ2-7
cdr3_nt: TGCGCCAGCAGCCCGGGACACTCCTACGAGCAGTACTTC
cdr3_aa: CASSPGHSYEQYF

v_call: TRBV18
d_call: TRBD1
clone_size: NA
j_call: TRBJ2-7
cdr3_nt: TGTGCCAGCTCGAGGACAGGGGCCTCCTACGAGCAGTACTTC
cdr3_aa: CASSRTGASYEQYF

v_call: TRBV5-4
d_call: NA
clone_size: NA
j_call: TRBJ1-1
cdr3_nt: TGTGCCAGCACCCTTAACGGGGTGAACACTGAAGCTTTCTTT
cdr3_aa: CASTLNGVNTEAFF

v_call: TRBV18
d_call: NA
clone_size: NA
j_call: TRBJ2-1
cdr3_nt: TGTGCCAGCTCATGGAGGGGGGGGAATGAGCAGTTCTTC
cdr3_aa: CASSWRGGNEQFF

v_call: TRBV19
d_call: NA
clone_size: NA
j_call: TRBJ2-2
cdr3_nt: TGTGCCAGTAGTTCAGAGGCCGGGGAGCTGTTTTTT
cdr3_aa: CASSSEAGELFF

v_call: TRBV6-2/TRBV6-3
d_call: NA
clone_size: NA
j_call: TRBJ2-3
cdr3_nt: TGTGCCAGCAGTTACTTAAGGACTAACACAGATACGCAGTATTTT
cdr3_aa: CASSYLRTNTDTQYF

v_call: TRBV18
d_call: TRBD1
clone_size: NA
j_call: TRBJ2-5
cdr3_nt: TGTGCCAGCTCACCACGTCCCGGACAGGGGGTAGGGGAGACCCAGTACTTC
cdr3_aa: CASSPRPGQGVGETQYF